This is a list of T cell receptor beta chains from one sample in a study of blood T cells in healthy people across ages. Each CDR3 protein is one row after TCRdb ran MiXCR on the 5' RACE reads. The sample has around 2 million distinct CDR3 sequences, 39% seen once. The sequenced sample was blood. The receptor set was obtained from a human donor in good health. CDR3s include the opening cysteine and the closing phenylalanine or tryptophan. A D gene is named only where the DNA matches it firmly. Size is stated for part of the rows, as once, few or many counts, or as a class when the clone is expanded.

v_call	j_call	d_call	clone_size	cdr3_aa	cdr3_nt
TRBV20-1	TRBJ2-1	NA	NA	CSASDRTNEQFF	TGCAGTGCATCCGATCGGACCAATGAGCAGTTCTTC
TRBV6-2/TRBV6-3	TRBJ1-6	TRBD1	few	CASSSSLRDRESPLHF	TGTGCCAGCAGTTCCTCTCTCCGGGACAGGGAATCACCCCTCCACTTT
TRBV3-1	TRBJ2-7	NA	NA	CASSQGWLYEQYF	TGTGCCAGCAGCCAAGGGTGGCTCTACGAGCAGTACTTC
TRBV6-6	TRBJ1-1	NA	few	CASIESRHLLTEAFF	TGTGCCAGCATTGAGTCCAGGCACCTACTCACTGAAGCTTTCTTT
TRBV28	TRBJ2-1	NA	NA	CASIYFAGSYNEQFF	TGTGCCAGCATCTACTTCGCGGGAAGTTACAATGAGCAGTTCTTC
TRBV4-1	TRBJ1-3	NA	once	CASSQDSYYGNTIYF	TGCGCCAGCAGCCAAGATAGCTATTATGGAAACACCATATATTTT
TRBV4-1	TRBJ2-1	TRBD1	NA	CASSQRTGSYNEQFF	TGCGCCAGCAGCCAACGGACAGGCTCCTACAATGAGCAGTTCTTC
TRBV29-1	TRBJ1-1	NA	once	CSGQRKNTEAFF	TGCAGCGGGCAGAGAAAGAACACTGAAGCTTTCTTT
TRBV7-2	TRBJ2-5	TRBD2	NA	CASSSRRTSGVETQYF	TGTGCCAGCAGCTCCCGGAGGACTAGCGGGGTGGAGACCCAGTACTTC
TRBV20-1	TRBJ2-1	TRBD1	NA	CSTRTGTGHYNEQFF	TGCAGTACTAGAACCGGGACAGGACACTACAATGAGCAGTTCTTC
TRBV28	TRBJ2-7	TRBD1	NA	CASSIRQGPRSYEQYF	TGTGCCAGCAGTATTCGACAGGGGCCGAGATCCTACGAGCAGTACTTC
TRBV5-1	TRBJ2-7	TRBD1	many	CASSWTGLEQYF	TGTGCCAGCAGTTGGACAGGGCTCGAGCAGTACTTC
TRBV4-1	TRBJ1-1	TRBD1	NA	CASSPRNDRAEAFF	TGCGCCAGCAGCCCTAGAAATGACAGGGCTGAAGCTTTCTTT
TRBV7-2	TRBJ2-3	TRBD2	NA	CASSSGLANTDTQYF	TGTGCCAGCAGCTCGGGACTAGCAAACACAGATACGCAGTATTTT
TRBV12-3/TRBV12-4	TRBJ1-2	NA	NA	CASSPFGQLTSYTF	TGTGCCAGCAGTCCCTTTGGCCAGCTGACTAGCTACACCTTC
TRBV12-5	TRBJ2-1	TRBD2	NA	CASGFSSGGNNEQFF	TGTGCTAGTGGTTTTTCTAGCGGGGGAAACAATGAGCAGTTCTTC
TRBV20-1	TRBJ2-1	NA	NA	CSAGKTTYNEQFF	TGCAGTGCCGGGAAAACGACCTACAATGAGCAGTTCTTC
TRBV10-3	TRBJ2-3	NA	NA	CAIQAPTSDTQYF	TGTGCCATCCAAGCGCCAACTTCAGATACGCAGTATTTT
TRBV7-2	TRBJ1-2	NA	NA	CASSLPTGFLNYGYTF	TGTGCCAGCAGCTTACCTACAGGGTTCCTTAACTATGGCTACACCTTC
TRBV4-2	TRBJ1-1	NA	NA	CASSQDYEGTEAFF	TGTGCCAGCAGCCAAGATTATGAGGGCACTGAAGCTTTCTTT
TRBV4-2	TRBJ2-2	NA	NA	CASSQEVAASSGELFF	TGTGCCAGCAGCCAAGAGGTTGCGGCTAGTAGCGGGGAGCTGTTTTTT
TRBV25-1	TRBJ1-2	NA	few	CASSGEINYGYTF	TGTGCCAGCAGTGGGGAGATTAACTATGGCTACACCTTC
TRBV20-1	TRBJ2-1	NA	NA	CSAPRIGERFF	TGCAGTGCCCCAAGGATCGGCGAGCGGTTCTTC
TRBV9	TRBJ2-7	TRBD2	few	CASSVAGGSSYEQYF	TGTGCCAGCAGCGTAGCGGGGGGGTCCTCCTACGAGCAGTACTTC
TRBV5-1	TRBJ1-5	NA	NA	CASRLELGQPQHF	TGCGCCAGCAGACTGGAGCTGGGACAGCCCCAGCATTTT
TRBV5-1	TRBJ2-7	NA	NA	CASSDGLSEQYF	TGCGCCAGCAGCGACGGACTCTCCGAGCAGTACTTC
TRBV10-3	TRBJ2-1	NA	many	CAIKMTVNEQFF	TGTGCCATCAAAATGACAGTTAATGAGCAGTTCTTC
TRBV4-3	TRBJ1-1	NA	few	CASSSRTDLEAFF	TGCGCCAGCAGCTCTCGGACGGACCTTGAAGCTTTCTTT
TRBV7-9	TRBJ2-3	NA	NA	CASSLALAYTDTQYF	TGTGCCAGCAGCTTAGCGTTGGCTTACACAGATACGCAGTATTTT
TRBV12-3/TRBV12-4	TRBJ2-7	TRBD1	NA	CASSYRWTGDEQYF	TGTGCCAGCAGTTACCGCTGGACAGGGGACGAGCAGTACTTC
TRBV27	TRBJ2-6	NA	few	CASSSGLLGANVLTF	TGTGCCAGCAGTTCGGGCCTCCTGGGGGCCAACGTCCTGACTTTC
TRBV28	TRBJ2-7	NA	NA	CASSFDHLTTDTYEQYF	TGTGCCAGCAGTTTCGACCACCTCACAACCGATACCTACGAGCAGTACTTC
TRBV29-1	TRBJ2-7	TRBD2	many	CSVEGTSGSGALYEQYF	TGCAGCGTTGAGGGGACTAGCGGGTCTGGAGCCCTCTACGAGCAGTACTTC
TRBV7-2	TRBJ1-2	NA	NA	CASSLVHSEGYTF	TGTGCCAGCAGCTTAGTTCATTCTGAGGGCTACACCTTC
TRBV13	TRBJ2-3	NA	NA	CASSLGGRGTTDTQYF	TGTGCCAGCAGCTTAGGGGGACGGGGGACCACAGATACGCAGTATTTT
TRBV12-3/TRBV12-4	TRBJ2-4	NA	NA	CASSWGGQITNLAKNIQYF	TGTGCCAGCAGTTGGGGCGGGCAGATAACGAACTTAGCCAAAAACATTCAGTACTTC
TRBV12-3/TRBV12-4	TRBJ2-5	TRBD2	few	CASSLGLAGGLRETQYF	TGTGCCAGCAGTTTAGGGCTAGCGGGGGGGCTGCGGGAGACCCAGTACTTC
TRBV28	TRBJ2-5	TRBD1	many	CASSLGTGGRETQYF	TGTGCCAGCAGTCTGGGGACAGGGGGTCGAGAGACCCAGTACTTC
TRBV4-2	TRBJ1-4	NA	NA	CASSPSWGANEKLFF	TGTGCCAGCAGCCCCTCCTGGGGGGCTAATGAAAAACTGTTTTTT
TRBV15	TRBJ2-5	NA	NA	CATSRLAGETQYF	TGTGCCACCAGCAGGCTCGCCGGGGAGACCCAGTACTTC
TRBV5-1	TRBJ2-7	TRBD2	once	CASSGGASTYEQYF	TGCGCCAGCTCGGGGGGGGCAAGTACCTACGAGCAGTACTTC
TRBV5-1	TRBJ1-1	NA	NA	CASSLDHLNTEAFF	TGCGCCAGCAGCTTGGACCACTTGAACACTGAAGCTTTCTTT
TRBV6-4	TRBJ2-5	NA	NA	CASSEGPVGTQGTQYF	TGTGCCAGCAGTGAAGGGCCGGTGGGCACCCAGGGGACCCAGTACTTC
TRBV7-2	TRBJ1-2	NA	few	CASSLNQPEAGGYTF	TGTGCCAGCAGCTTAAATCAGCCTGAGGCGGGGGGCTACACCTTC
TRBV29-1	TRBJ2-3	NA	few	CSVEDSGDEDTQYF	TGCAGCGTTGAAGACTCAGGGGATGAAGATACGCAGTATTTT
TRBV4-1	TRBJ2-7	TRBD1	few	CASSQDIETGGFYEQYF	TGCGCCAGCAGCCAAGATATTGAGACAGGGGGGTTCTACGAGCAGTACTTC
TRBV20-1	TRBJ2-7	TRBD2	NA	CSASRLADTYEQYF	TGCAGTGCTAGTCGTCTAGCGGACACCTACGAGCAGTACTTC
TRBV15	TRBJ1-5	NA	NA	CATSRDQGRAQPQHF	TGTGCCACCAGCAGAGATCAGGGTCGGGCTCAGCCCCAGCATTTT
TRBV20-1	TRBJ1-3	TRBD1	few	CSATPGTGGNTIYF	TGCAGTGCTACACCCGGGACAGGGGGAAACACCATATATTTT
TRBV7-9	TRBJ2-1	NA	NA	CASSYRVTEQFF	TGTGCCAGCAGCTACAGGGTTACGGAGCAGTTCTTC